What follows are 18 T cell receptor beta chains derived from one specimen sequenced in a study of shared T cell receptors in the human thymus. This table comes from immunoSEQ multiplex PCR, and its TCRdb copy is limited to in-frame clones, with some not included. Found here are 700,000 or so clones, 70% to 90% of them singletons; the top ten hold 0.008% to 0.011%. A further study also used this sample, focusing on human thymus T cells.

Sequencing was carried out using thymocytes. The receptors were gathered from a girl under two years old with a congenital heart defect.

V and J are TRBV29-1 and TRBJ2-1; 7 nucleotides align to TRBD1. This CDR3 is built from 14 residues. Germline V gene lookup returns CDR1 SQVTM and CDR2 ANQGSEA. J gave up 5 bases and V 7 bases, and 11 bases lay outside the gene matches. The CDR3: CSAITGDGHNEQFF. The CDR3 bases are TGCAGCGCCATAACAGGGGATGGCCACAATGAGCAGTTCTTC.

The genes are TRBV2 and TRBJ2-1, with 7 bases that match TRBD1. The CDR3 covers 15 residues. J was trimmed by 4 bases and V by 7 bases; bases with no gene match: 10. Germline CDR1 and CDR2: SNHLY and FYNNEI. In DNA form, the CDR3 reads TGTGCCAGCAAGGATCGGGACAGCCTATACAATGAGCAGTTCTTC. Encoded protein: CASKDRDSLYNEQFF.

The chain joins TRBV4-3 to TRBJ2-1; weak D call: TRBD2 (5 bases). Germline V gene lookup returns CDR1 LGHNA and CDR2 YSLEER. V lost 0 bases, J lost 15 bases, and 24 bases lay in between. The CDR3 sequence is 16 residues long. The CDR3 reads CASSQDSTSLSPTVFF. The CDR3 DNA reads as TGCGCCAGCAGCCAAGATTCTACTAGTCTGTCACCCACGGTGTTCTTC.

This chain uses TRBV5-4 with TRBJ1-1, with D tentatively TRBD1 (5 bases). V was pared by 0 bases and J by 1 base, with 19 bases between. CDR3 size: 18 residues. Per germline, CDR1 SGHNT and CDR2 YYREEE (reference sequence). In DNA, the CDR3 is TGTGCCAGCAGCTTGGCGGGGCGGGGTCCCATAAAGAACACTGAAGCTTTCTTT. Encoded protein: CASSLAGRGPIKNTEAFF.

The chain has TRBV28 and TRBJ1-2; perhaps TRBD1 as D (5 bases). Trimming took off 3 bases at V and 11 bases at J, with 16 bases between the two ends. This CDR3 region has 13 residues. Looked up from germline, CDR1 is MDHEN and CDR2 is SYDVKM. The CDR3 region is CASSFSRGMPYTF. Written as DNA, the CDR3 is TGTGCCAGCAGTTTCTCCCGGGGGATGCCTTACACCTTC.

This clone was counted between two and nine times. V is TRBV11-3 and J is TRBJ1-4, with unresolved D. Trimming stripped 1 base from V and 7 bases from J, with 7 bases between. The germline gives CDR1 SGHNT, CDR2 YENEEA. This CDR3 has 13 amino acids. The CDR3 region is CASSLVYGEKLFF. DNA of the CDR3: TGTGCCAGCAGCTTAGTTTACGGTGAAAAACTGTTTTTT.

CDR3 in amino acids: CASSFAADYGYTF. CDR3 DNA sequence: TGTGCCAGCAGTTTTGCGGCAGATTATGGCTACACCTTC. The chain employs TRBV27 and TRBJ1-2; no clear D. V was cut by 3 bases and J by 5 bases, with 10 bases left in between. The length of the CDR3 is 13 residues. The germline CDR1 and CDR2 sequences are MNHEY and SMNVEV (reference sequence).

The count of this clone is one. The CDR3 nucleotides read TGTGCCAGCAGTTTATTTCAACAGGCAAAGAGGTGCACCTTC. Its translation: CASSLFQQAKRCTF. The rearrangement links TRBV28 to TRBJ1-2; D may be TRBD1 (5 bases). V was clipped by 1 base and J by 13 bases, with 19 bases between them. CDR1 is MDHEN, CDR2 SYDVKM, per germline. CDR3 length equals 14 residues.

The V call is TRBV9, the J call TRBJ2-1, with 7 bases fitting TRBD1. Germline assignment: CDR1 SGDLS and CDR2 YYNGEE. The CDR3 totals 18 residues. V trimming: 3 bases; J trimming: 5 bases; junction bases outside the gene matches: 17. CDR3 in amino acids: CASSAHQGGQYLNNEQFF. In nucleotides, the CDR3 is TGTGCCAGCAGCGCTCATCAAGGGGGACAGTACTTAAACAATGAGCAGTTCTTC. The full variable domain, rest sourced from reference TRBV9 and TRBJ2-1, is DSGVTQTPKHLITATGQRVTLRCSPRSGDLSVYWYQQSLDQGLQFLIQYYNGEERAKGNILERFSAQQFPDLHSELNLSSLELGDSALYFCASSAHQGGQYLNNEQFFGPGTRLTVL.

The V and J genes are TRBV9 and TRBJ2-3; 12 bases match TRBD2. The ends lost 6 bases at V and 5 bases at J; junction bases unmatched: 7. The CDR3 is 15 residues long. CDR1 SGDLS and CDR2 YYNGEE come from the germline V gene. In DNA form, the CDR3 reads TGTGCCAGCACTCCTAGCGGGGGGGCAGGAGATACGCAGTATTTT. It encodes CASTPSGGAGDTQYF.

The chain joins TRBV28 to TRBJ2-7; D is perhaps TRBD1 (6 bases). Deletions cut 6 bases from V and 0 bases from J, with 24 bases between. Germline V lookup: CDR1 MDHEN, CDR2 SYDVKM. The CDR3 contains 18 residues. CDR3 loop: CASSPPTGHRKVSYEQYF. The CDR3 DNA reads TGTGCCAGCAGCCCTCCGACAGGACATAGGAAGGTCTCCTACGAGCAGTACTTC.

The chain joins TRBV10-2 to TRBJ1-2; TRBD1 matches 8 bases. In germline, CDR1 is WSHSY, CDR2 SAAADI. V trimming: 0 bases; J trimming: 3 bases; junction bases outside the gene matches: 12. The CDR3 length is 18 residues. The CDR3 sequence is CASSESPSRTGQDYGYTF. CDR3 nucleotide sequence: TGCGCCAGCAGTGAGTCCCCATCAAGGACAGGGCAGGACTATGGCTACACCTTC.

This chain connects TRBV7-3 to TRBJ1-1; D remains unclear. The V end lost 5 bases, the J end lost 7 bases, and 11 bases lay between the germline ends. The CDR3 contains 12 residues. In germline, CDR1 is SGHTA, CDR2 FQGTGA. The CDR3, as DNA: TGTGCCAGCAGCCCTCCCGGTCATGAAGCTTTCTTT. Amino acids: CASSPPGHEAFF.

This chain connects TRBV27 to TRBJ1-1; the D gene is possibly TRBD1 (6 bases). Germline CDR1 reads MNHEY; CDR2 reads SMNVEV (reference sequence). The CDR3 runs to 15 residues. Trimming left V 5 bases short and J 0 bases short, with 13 bases between. The CDR3 sequence: CASSIRRTVNTEAFF. In nucleotides, the CDR3 is TGTGCCAGCAGTATACGAAGGACAGTGAACACTGAAGCTTTCTTT.

This clone was counted once. The rearrangement links TRBV5-1 to TRBJ2-1, with 7 positions matching TRBD1. V was pared by 4 bases and J by 3 bases, with 4 bases of the junction left unmatched. CDR3 size: 14 residues. In germline, CDR1 is SGHRS, CDR2 YFSETQ. The CDR3 bases are TGCGCCAGCAGCCAAAGGGGGCTCTACAATGAGCAGTTCTTC. Translated, it gives CASSQRGLYNEQFF.

The chain joins TRBV9 to TRBJ1-2, with D maybe TRBD1 (5 bases). The CDR3 has 16 residues. CDR1 is SGDLS and CDR2 is YYNGEE in the germline V gene. The ends were cut back, 0 bases at V and 8 bases at J, with 20 bases in the middle. The CDR3 DNA reads TGTGCCAGCAGCGTAGAAATGGTGGGCAGTCAGGGCGGCTACACCTTC. Translation gives CASSVEMVGSQGGYTF.

This clone has a single count. This rearrangement joins TRBV9 to TRBJ1-1; 11 bases fit TRBD1. The CDR3 contains 17 residues. Per the germline V gene, CDR1 is SGDLS and CDR2 is YYNGEE. Losses at the gene ends were 4 bases for V and 4 bases for J; bases not matched to a gene: 12. CDR3 region: CASSYRGTGGVSTEAFF. The CDR3 coding sequence is TGTGCCAGCAGCTATCGTGGGACAGGGGGTGTGAGCACTGAAGCTTTCTTT.

The chain combines TRBV27 with TRBJ1-2; TRBD1 is a possible D gene (6 bases). Trimming removed 3 bases at V and 5 bases at J, with 16 bases between. The CDR3 length is 15 residues. Germline CDR1 reads MNHEY; CDR2 reads SMNVEV (reference sequence). The CDR3 sequence is CASSFGPDRDYGYTF. Here the CDR3 DNA reads TGTGCCAGCAGTTTCGGGCCGGACAGAGATTATGGCTACACCTTC.